One sample yielded the 15 T cell receptor beta chains listed below, sequenced in a study of blood T cell repertoires in COVID-19. The method was immunoSEQ multiplex PCR; TCRdb's version includes in-frame clones alone and lacks a portion of them. The repertoire consists of under 150,000 clones, with around four fifths occurring once and the leading ten covering about 8.5%. Sample: peripheral blood. The receptors stem from a woman in her thirties or forties with acute or convalescent COVID-19.

This clone was seen more than once but under ten times. The same CDR3 is also encoded by other DNA sequences in this sample. The CDR3 sequence is CASSPGLRNSGNTIYF. CDR3 DNA sequence: TGTGCCAGCAGCCCCGGGTTAAGGAACTCTGGAAACACCATATATTTT. V and J are TRBV7-2 and TRBJ1-3; D is undetermined. This CDR3 contains 16 residues. V was pared by 5 bases and J by 0 bases, with 14 bases between. Germline CDR1 and CDR2: SGHTA and FQGNSA.

Turning to this clone: The sample holds other DNA sequences that translate to the same CDR3. The V and J genes are TRBV6-2 or TRBV6-3 and TRBJ2-7; D perhaps matches TRBD2 (6 bases). V was trimmed by 4 bases and J by 3 bases, leaving 10 bases between them. This CDR3 is built from 13 residues. The germline V gene encodes CDR1 MNHEY and CDR2 SVGEGT. CDR3 nucleotides: TGTGCCAGCAGTTGGCGGGGTAGCTACGAGCAGTACTTC. This gives the protein CASSWRGSYEQYF.

The genes are TRBV6-5 and TRBJ2-6, with D maybe TRBD2 (6 bases). V was pared by 8 bases and J by 2 bases, with 10 bases between. In germline, CDR1 is MNHEY, CDR2 SVGAGI. The CDR3 length is 14 residues. CDR3 residues: CASWGVTGANVLTF. As DNA, the CDR3 is TGTGCCAGCTGGGGGGTTACTGGGGCCAACGTCCTGACTTTC.

This clone was seen once. V and J are TRBV4-3 and TRBJ2-5; a weak D match, TRBD2 (6 bases). This CDR3 contains 18 residues. V lost 2 bases and J 1 base, leaving 20 bases between the germline ends. Germline V gene sequence: CDR1 LGHNA, CDR2 YSLEER. The CDR3 bases are TGCGCCAGCAGCCAAAATACCGGGGGTAGCGGCTTCCAAGAGACCCAGTACTTC. It encodes CASSQNTGGSGFQETQYF.

The chain joins TRBV9 to TRBJ2-2, with 9 positions matching TRBD2. Germline CDR1 reads SGDLS; CDR2 reads YYNGEE. V was clipped by 1 base and J by 3 bases; unmatched bases: 7. The CDR3 loop spans 17 amino acids. The CDR3 sequence: CASSVSSSGSHTGELFF. The CDR3 DNA is TGTGCCAGCAGCGTATCGAGTAGCGGGAGCCACACCGGGGAGCTGTTTTTT.

V gene TRBV7-9 combines with J gene TRBJ2-1; the match to TRBD2 covers 7 bases. Germline V gives CDR1 SEHNR, CDR2 FQNEAQ (reference sequence). J lost 4 bases, V lost 4 bases, and 7 bases had no gene match. This CDR3 has 15 amino acids. The CDR3 DNA reads as TGTGCCAGCAGCTCCCGGGACTACCCATACAATGAGCAGTTCTTC. Its translation: CASSSRDYPYNEQFF.

The chain links TRBV2 to TRBJ2-3; 15 bases are shared with TRBD2. V lost 6 bases, J lost 1 base, and 8 bases stayed unmatched. Germline V CDR1 and CDR2: SNHLY, FYNNEI. This CDR3 contains 18 residues. For the CDR3, the DNA is TGTGCCAGCAGCGCTGGGACTAGCGGGGGGATCGGCACAGATACGCAGTATTTT. It translates to CASSAGTSGGIGTDTQYF.

This chain joins TRBV10-3 and TRBJ2-7, with 9 positions matching TRBD1. CDR1 and CDR2 from the germline V gene are ENHRY and SYGVKD. After removal of 6 bases from V and 3 bases from J, the junction contained 3 bases not matched to a gene. CDR3 length equals 13 residues. The CDR3 loop is CAISTGQGYEQYF. Here the CDR3 DNA reads TGTGCCATCAGCACGGGACAGGGCTACGAGCAGTACTTC.

This clone has a handful of counts. The chain uses TRBV27 and TRBJ1-2, with TRBD1 identical over 11 bases. Germline CDR1 MNHEY, CDR2 SMNVEV (reference sequence). The CDR3 runs 14 residues. The V segment lost 3 bases and the J segment 8 bases; nucleotides outside the gene matches: 5. The CDR3 loop is CASSFRGQGVGYTF. The DNA for the CDR3 is TGTGCCAGCAGTTTCCGGGGACAGGGGGTCGGCTACACCTTC.

This chain joins TRBV6-5 and TRBJ1-1; D is ambiguous. V was cut by 0 bases and J by 2 bases, with 13 bases left in between. From germline, CDR1 is MNHEY and CDR2 SVGAGI. There are 16 residues in the CDR3. CDR3 sequence: CASSYSEVSLNTEAFF. The CDR3 DNA reads as TGTGCCAGCAGTTACTCAGAGGTATCGCTTAACACTGAAGCTTTCTTT.

The genes are TRBV5-1 and TRBJ1-5; D call uncertain. Germline CDR1 and CDR2: SGHRS and YFSETQ. There are 14 residues in the CDR3. Deletions cut 0 bases from V and 6 bases from J, with 10 bases between. CDR3: CASSLEGGIQPQHF. CDR3 coding DNA: TGCGCCAGCAGCTTGGAGGGAGGGATTCAGCCCCAGCATTTT.

Notes on this clone: In the same sample, other DNA sequences code for this CDR3. CDR3 sequence reads: CASSGQGRNQPQHF. The CDR3 DNA is TGTGCCAGCAGTGGACAGGGTAGAAATCAGCCCCAGCATTTT. The chain joins TRBV6-6 to TRBJ1-5, with TRBD1 matching over 8 bases. Trimming at V came to 5 bases and at J to 4 bases, leaving 4 bases not matched to a gene. Germline V gene lookup returns CDR1 MNHNY and CDR2 SVGAGI (reference sequence). This CDR3 is built from 14 residues.

The V gene is TRBV30, the J gene TRBJ1-5; maybe TRBD1 (5 bases). The CDR3 is 15 amino acids. V lost 3 bases and J 0 bases, leaving 12 bases between the germline ends. The V gene's germline CDR1 is GTSNPN and CDR2 SVGIG (reference sequence). This CDR3 reads CAWRPKGDSNQPQHF. The CDR3 DNA sequence: TGTGCCTGGAGGCCCAAAGGGGATAGCAATCAGCCCCAGCATTTT.

The chain joins TRBV19 to TRBJ1-1; D call uncertain. V was trimmed by 3 bases and J by 7 bases, leaving 9 bases between them. CDR3 length: 12 amino acids. Germline V gives CDR1 LNHDA, CDR2 SQIVND (reference sequence). CDR3 DNA: TGTGCCAGTAGTATCAGGACTAATGAAGCTTTCTTT. This gives the protein CASSIRTNEAFF.

This rearrangement joins TRBV15 to TRBJ1-5, with D unresolved. The CDR3 is 17 residues long. Trimming removed 0 bases at V and 4 bases at J, with 16 bases between. Per the germline V gene, CDR1 is LNHNV and CDR2 is YYDKDF (reference sequence). The CDR3 nucleotides are TGTGCCACCAGCAGAGAGAGGAGTGTTTCGCAAAATCAGCCCCAGCATTTT. Translated: CATSRERSVSQNQPQHF.